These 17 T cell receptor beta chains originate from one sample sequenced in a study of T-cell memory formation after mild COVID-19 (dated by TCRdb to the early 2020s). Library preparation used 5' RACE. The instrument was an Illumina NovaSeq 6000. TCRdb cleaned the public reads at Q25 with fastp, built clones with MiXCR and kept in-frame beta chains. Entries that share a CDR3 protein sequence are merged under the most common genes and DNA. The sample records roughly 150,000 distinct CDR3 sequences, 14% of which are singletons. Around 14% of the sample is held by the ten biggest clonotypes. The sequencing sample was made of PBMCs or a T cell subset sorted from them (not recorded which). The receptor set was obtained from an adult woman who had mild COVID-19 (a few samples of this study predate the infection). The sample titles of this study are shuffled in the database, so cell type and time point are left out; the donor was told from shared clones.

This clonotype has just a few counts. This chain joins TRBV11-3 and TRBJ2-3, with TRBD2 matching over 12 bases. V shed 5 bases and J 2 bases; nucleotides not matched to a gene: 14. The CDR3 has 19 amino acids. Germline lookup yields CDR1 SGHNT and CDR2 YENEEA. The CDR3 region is CASSPRRTSGRLNTDTQYF. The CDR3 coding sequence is TGTGCCAGCAGCCCGCGCCGAACTAGCGGGAGGTTAAACACAGATACGCAGTATTTT.

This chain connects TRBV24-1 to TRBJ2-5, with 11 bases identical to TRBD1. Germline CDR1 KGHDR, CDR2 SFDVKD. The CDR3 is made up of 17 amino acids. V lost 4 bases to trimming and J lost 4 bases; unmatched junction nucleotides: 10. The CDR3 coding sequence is TGTGCCACCAGTGAAGGAGGACAGGGGGCACTTGGAGAGACCCAGTACTTC. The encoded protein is CATSEGGQGALGETQYF.

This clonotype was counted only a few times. CDR3 DNA sequence: TGTGCCAGCAGCCTGGGGACTAGCACACAAGAGACCCAGTACTTC. Amino acid sequence: CASSLGTSTQETQYF. This sequence joins TRBV11-3 and TRBJ2-5; 9 nucleotides agree with TRBD2. Looked up from germline, CDR1 is SGHNT and CDR2 is YENEEA. Trimming at V came to 5 bases and at J to 2 bases, leaving 6 bases not matched to a gene. There are 15 residues in the CDR3.

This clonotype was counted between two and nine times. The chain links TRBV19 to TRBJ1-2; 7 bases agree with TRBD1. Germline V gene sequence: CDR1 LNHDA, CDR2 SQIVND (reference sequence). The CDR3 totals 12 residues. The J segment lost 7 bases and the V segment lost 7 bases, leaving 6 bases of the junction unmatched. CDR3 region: CASTPTGSGYTF. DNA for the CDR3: TGTGCCAGTACCCCGACAGGGAGTGGCTACACCTTC.

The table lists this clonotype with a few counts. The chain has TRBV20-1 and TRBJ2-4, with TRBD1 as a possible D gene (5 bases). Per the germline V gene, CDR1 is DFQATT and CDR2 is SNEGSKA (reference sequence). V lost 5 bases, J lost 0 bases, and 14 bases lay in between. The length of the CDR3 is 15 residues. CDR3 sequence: CSAPGQPIAKNIQYF. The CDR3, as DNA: TGCAGTGCTCCCGGACAACCGATAGCCAAAAACATTCAGTACTTC.

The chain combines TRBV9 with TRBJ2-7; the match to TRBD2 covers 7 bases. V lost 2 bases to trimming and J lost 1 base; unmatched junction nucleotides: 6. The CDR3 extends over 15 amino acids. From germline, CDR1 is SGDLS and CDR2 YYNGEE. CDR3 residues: CASSVSSGMSYEQYF. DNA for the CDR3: TGTGCCAGCAGCGTCAGCAGCGGGATGTCCTACGAGCAGTACTTC.

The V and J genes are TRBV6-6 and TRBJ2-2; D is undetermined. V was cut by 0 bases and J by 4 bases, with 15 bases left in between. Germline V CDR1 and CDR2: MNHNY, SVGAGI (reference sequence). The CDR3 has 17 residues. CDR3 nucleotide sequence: TGTGCCAGCAGTTACTCATTGGGCCGCCGAGGCACCGGGGAGCTGTTTTTT. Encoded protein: CASSYSLGRRGTGELFF.

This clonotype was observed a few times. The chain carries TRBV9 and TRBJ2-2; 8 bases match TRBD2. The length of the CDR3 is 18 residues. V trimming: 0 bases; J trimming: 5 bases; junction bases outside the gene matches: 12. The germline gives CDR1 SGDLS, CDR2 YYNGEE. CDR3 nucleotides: TGTGCCAGCAGCGTAGGAGTCGGGAGGGCCGTAGGGACCGGGGAGCTGTTTTTT. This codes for CASSVGVGRAVGTGELFF. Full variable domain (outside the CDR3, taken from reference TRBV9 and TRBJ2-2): DSGVTQTPKHLITATGQRVTLRCSPRSGDLSVYWYQQSLDQGLQFLIQYYNGEERAKGNILERFSAQQFPDLHSELNLSSLELGDSALYFCASSVGVGRAVGTGELFFGEGSRLTVL.

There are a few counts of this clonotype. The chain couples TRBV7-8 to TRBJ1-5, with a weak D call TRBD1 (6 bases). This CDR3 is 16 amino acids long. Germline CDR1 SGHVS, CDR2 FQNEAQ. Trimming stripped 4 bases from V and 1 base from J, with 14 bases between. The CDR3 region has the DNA TGTGCCAGCAGCTCGGTCAGGGGCTCAAGCAATCAGCCCCAGCATTTT. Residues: CASSSVRGSSNQPQHF.

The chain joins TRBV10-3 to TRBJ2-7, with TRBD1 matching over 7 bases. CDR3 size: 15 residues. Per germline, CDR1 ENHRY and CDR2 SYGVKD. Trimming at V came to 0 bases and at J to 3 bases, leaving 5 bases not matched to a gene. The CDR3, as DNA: TGTGCCATCAGTGAGTCCCAGGGGGAGATCTACGAGCAGTACTTC. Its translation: CAISESQGEIYEQYF.

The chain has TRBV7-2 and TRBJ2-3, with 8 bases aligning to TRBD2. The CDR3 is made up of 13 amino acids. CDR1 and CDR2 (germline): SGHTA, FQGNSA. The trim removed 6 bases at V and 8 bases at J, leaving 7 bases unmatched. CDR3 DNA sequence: TGTGCCAGCAGTGACACTCGGGGGGGTACGCAGTATTTT. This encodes CASSDTRGGTQYF.

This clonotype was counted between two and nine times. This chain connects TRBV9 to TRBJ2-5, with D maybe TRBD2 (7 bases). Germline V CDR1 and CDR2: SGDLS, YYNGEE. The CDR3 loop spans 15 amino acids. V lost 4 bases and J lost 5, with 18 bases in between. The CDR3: CASSPGGALVETQYF. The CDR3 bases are TGTGCCAGCAGCCCTGGGGGGGCCCTAGTGGAGACCCAGTACTTC. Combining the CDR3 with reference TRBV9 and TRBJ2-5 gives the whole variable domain DSGVTQTPKHLITATGQRVTLRCSPRSGDLSVYWYQQSLDQGLQFLIQYYNGEERAKGNILERFSAQQFPDLHSELNLSSLELGDSALYFCASSPGGALVETQYFGPGTRLLVL.

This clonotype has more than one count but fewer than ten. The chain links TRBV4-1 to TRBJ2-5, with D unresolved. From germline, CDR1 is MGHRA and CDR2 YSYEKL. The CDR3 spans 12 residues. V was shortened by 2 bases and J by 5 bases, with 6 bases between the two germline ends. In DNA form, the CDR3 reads TGCGCCAGCAGCCAACGGATGGAGACCCAGTACTTC. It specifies CASSQRMETQYF.

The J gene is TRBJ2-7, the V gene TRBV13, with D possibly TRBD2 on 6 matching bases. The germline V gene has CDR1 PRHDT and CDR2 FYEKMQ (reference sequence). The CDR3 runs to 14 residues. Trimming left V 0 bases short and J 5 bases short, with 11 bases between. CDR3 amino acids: CASSLGRGGNEQYF. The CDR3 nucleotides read TGTGCCAGCAGCTTAGGGAGGGGCGGGAACGAGCAGTACTTC. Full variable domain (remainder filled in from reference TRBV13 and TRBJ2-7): AAGVIQSPRHLIKEKRETATLKCYPIPRHDTVYWYQQGPGQDPQFLISFYEKMQSDKGSIPDRFSAQQFSDYHSELNMSSLELGDSALYFCASSLGRGGNEQYFGPGTRLTVT.

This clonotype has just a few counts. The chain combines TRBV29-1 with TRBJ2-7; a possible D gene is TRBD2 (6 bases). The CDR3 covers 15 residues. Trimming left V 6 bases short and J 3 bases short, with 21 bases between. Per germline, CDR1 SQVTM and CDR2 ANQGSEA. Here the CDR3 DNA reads TGCAGCGTCTGGAGGGACGAGAACGGGAACTACGAGCAGTACTTC. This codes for CSVWRDENGNYEQYF.

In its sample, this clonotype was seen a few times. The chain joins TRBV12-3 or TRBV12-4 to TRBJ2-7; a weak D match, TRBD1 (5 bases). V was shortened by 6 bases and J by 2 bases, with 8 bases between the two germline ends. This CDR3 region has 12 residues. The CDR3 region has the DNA TGTGCCAGCAGACAGGCGCCCTACGAGCAGTACTTC. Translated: CASRQAPYEQYF.

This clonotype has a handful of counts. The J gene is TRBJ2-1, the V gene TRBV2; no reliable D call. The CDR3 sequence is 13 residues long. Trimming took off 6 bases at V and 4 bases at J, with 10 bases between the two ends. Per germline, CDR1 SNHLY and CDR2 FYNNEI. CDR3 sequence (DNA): TGTGCCAGCAGGCAGGACGCATACAATGAGCAGTTCTTC. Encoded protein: CASRQDAYNEQFF.